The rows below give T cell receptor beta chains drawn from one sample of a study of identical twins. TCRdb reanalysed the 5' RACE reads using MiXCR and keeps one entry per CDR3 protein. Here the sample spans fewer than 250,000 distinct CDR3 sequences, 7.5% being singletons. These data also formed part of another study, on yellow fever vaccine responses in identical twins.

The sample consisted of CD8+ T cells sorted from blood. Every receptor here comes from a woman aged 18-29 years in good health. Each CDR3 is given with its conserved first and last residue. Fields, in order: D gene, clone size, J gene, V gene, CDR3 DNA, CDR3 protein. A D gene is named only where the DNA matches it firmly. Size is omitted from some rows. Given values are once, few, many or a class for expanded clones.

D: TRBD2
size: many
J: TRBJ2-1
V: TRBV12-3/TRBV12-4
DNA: TGTGCCAGCAGTGCCACTAGCGTATACAATGAGCAGTTCTTC
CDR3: CASSATSVYNEQFF

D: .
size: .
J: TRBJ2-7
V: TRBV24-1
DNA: TGTGCCACCAGTGCTGGTACCTACGAGCAGTACTTC
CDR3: CATSAGTYEQYF

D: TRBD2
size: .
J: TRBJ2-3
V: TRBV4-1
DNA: TGCGCCAGCAGCCAAGGGCCCTATGGGGAGGGCCCAGATACGCAGTATTTT
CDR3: CASSQGPYGEGPDTQYF

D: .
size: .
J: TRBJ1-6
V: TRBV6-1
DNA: TGTGCCAGCAGGTCCCTACCCCGCATAAATTCACCCCTCCACTTT
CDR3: CASRSLPRINSPLHF

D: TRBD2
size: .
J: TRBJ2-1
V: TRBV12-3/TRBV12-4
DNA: TGTGCCAGCAGTTTTCACGTGGTAGGAACGGGGGGGCTCCATGAGCAGTTCTTC
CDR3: CASSFHVVGTGGLHEQFF

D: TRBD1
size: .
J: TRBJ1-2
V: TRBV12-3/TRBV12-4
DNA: TGTGCCAGCAGTGGCGCCGGGACAGGGGCAAGGTATGGCTACACCTTC
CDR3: CASSGAGTGARYGYTF

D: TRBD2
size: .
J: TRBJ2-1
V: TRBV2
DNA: TGTGCCAACTCCGGGACTAGCGTAGGCAATGAGCAGTTCTTC
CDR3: CANSGTSVGNEQFF

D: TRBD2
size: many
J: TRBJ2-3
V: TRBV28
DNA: TGTGCCAGCAGTTTTTCAGCGGGGGGGTTCACAGATACGCAGTATTTT
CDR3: CASSFSAGGFTDTQYF

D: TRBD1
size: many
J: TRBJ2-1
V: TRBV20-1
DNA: TGCAGTGCTTCGCCGGGACAGGACTACAATGAGCAGTTCTTC
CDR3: CSASPGQDYNEQFF

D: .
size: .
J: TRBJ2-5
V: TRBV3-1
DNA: TGTGCCAGCAGCCAAGATGAACCGACCCAGTACTTC
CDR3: CASSQDEPTQYF

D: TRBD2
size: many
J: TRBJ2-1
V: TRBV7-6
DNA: TGTGCCAGCAGCGCGCGGGGGGGCCCATACAATGAGCAGTTCTTC
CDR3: CASSARGGPYNEQFF

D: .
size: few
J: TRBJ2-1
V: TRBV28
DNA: TGTGCCAGCAGTTCCTGGGAGAGCTCCTACAATGAGCAGTTCTTC
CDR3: CASSSWESSYNEQFF

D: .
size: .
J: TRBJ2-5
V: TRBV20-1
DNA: TGCAGTGCTAGAGGTCCGTGGACACCGCAAGAGACCCAGTACTTC
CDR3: CSARGPWTPQETQYF

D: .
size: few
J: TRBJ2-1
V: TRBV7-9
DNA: TGTGCAGGAGTAAGCGCCACACCGGGGAATGAGCAGTTCTTC
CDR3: CAGVSATPGNEQFF

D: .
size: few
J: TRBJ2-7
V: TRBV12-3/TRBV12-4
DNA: TGTGCCAGCAGTCCCTTCCGGGACTCGAGCTCCTACGAGCAGTACTTC
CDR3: CASSPFRDSSSYEQYF

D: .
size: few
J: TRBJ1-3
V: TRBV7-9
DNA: TGTGCCAGCAGCTTCGGAGGGATCGGAAACACCATATATTTT
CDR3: CASSFGGIGNTIYF

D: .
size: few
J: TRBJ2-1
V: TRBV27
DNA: TGTGCCAGCAGGACACAGGGCTACAATGAGCAGTTCTTC
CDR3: CASRTQGYNEQFF

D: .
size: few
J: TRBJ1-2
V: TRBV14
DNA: TGTGCCAGCAGCCAGGTTGTCGGACACCGAGCTAACTATGGCTACACCTTC
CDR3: CASSQVVGHRANYGYTF

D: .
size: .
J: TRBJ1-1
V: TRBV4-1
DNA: TGCGCCAGCAGCCAAGAGACACCCTTGGGTACTGAAGCTTTCTTT
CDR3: CASSQETPLGTEAFF

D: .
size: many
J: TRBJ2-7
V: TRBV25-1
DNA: TGTGCCAGCAGTGGGGGACCTATCATAAGGGAGCAGTACTTC
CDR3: CASSGGPIIREQYF

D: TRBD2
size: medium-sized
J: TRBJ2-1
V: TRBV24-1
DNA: TGTGCCACCAGTGATATTAGCGGGGGTTCGGAAAATGAGCAGTTCTTC
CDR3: CATSDISGGSENEQFF

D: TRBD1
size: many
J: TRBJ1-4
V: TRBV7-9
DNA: TGTGCCAGCAGCGACAGGGCCTACCAGGAAAAACTGTTTTTT
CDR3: CASSDRAYQEKLFF

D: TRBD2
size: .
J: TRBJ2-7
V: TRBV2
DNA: TGTGCCAGCAGCCAGTGGCGGGAGAACCCCTACGAGCAGTACTTC
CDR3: CASSQWRENPYEQYF

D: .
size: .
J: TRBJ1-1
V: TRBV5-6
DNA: TGTGCCAGCAGCCCCGGGCTTACTGAAGCTTTCTTT
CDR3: CASSPGLTEAFF

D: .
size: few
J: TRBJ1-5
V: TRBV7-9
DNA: TGTGCCAGCAAATCTGGGGGGAGAGGGCAGCCCCAGCATTTT
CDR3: CASKSGGRGQPQHF

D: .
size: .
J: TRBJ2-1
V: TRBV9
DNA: TGTGCCAGCAGCGTAGTACAGGGTGAGCAGTTCTTC
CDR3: CASSVVQGEQFF

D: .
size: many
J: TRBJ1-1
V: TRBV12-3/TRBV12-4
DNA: TGTGCCAGCAGTTCGACAGAGAACACTGAAGCTTTCTTT
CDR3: CASSSTENTEAFF

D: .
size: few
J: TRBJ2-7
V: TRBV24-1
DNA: TGTGCCACCAGCGCTTCCGGGAGAAGCTACGAGCAGTACTTC
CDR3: CATSASGRSYEQYF

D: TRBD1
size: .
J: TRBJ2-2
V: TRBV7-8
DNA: TGTGCCAGCAGCTCCGGGACAGGGACAACCGGGGAGCTGTTTTTT
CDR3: CASSSGTGTTGELFF

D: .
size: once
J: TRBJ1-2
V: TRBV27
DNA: TGTGCCAGCAGCAAGGCGGGGGCGGACTATGGCTACACCTTC
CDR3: CASSKAGADYGYTF

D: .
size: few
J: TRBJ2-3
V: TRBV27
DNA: TGTGCCAGCAGTTTAGTAGGGAAAGATACGCAGTATTTT
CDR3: CASSLVGKDTQYF

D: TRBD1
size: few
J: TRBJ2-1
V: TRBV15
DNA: TGTGCCACCAGCAGGGAGGGGGTGCGTGACAGGGGGTACAATGAGCAGTTCTTC
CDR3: CATSREGVRDRGYNEQFF

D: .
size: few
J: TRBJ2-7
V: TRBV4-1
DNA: TGCGCCAGCAGCCAAGAGGTAGCGGTCTCCTACGAGCAGTACTTC
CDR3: CASSQEVAVSYEQYF

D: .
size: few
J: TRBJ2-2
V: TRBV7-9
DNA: TGTGCCAGCAGCCCGACAGGCTTCGCGAACACCGGGGAGCTGTTTTTT
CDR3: CASSPTGFANTGELFF

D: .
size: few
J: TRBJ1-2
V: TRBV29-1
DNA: TGCAGCGTTGAAGAGAGCGGGGGAGGAGGCTACACCTTC
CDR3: CSVEESGGGGYTF

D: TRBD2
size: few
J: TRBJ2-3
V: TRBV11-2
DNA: TGTGCCAGCAGCTTAGTTGGACTAGCGGGGGGGTCTAGCACAGATACGCAGTATTTT
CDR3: CASSLVGLAGGSSTDTQYF

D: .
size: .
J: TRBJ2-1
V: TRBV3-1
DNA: TGTGCCAGCAGGCACCGGCCTAGCCGTCGGAATGAGCAGTTCTTC
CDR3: CASRHRPSRRNEQFF

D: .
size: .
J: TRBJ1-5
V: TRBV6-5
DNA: TGTGCCAGCAGTTACGGGTTGGGGGTTCAGCCCCAGCATTTT
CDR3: CASSYGLGVQPQHF

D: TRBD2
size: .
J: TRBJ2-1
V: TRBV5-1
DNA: TGCGCCAGCAGCTTGGAGCCCAGCGGGAGGGCCTACAATGAGCAGTTCTTC
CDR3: CASSLEPSGRAYNEQFF

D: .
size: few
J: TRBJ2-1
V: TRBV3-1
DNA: TGTGCCAGCAGCCAAGATTGGGGAGGTGCCTACAATGAGCAGTTCTTC
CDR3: CASSQDWGGAYNEQFF

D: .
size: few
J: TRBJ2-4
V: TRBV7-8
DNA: TGTGCCAGCAGCTTATTGGAGGGCTTGGACATTCAGTACTTC
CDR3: CASSLLEGLDIQYF

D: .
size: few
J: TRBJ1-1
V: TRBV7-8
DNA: TGTGCCAGCAGCGGCCGGGACTTGAACACTGAAGCTTTCTTT
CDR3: CASSGRDLNTEAFF